This T cell receptor beta chain was sequenced for a study of cytomegalovirus exposure and HLA in healthy donors. Across the whole study: An analysis done earlier identified 100 million to 140 million unique TCR beta sequences from 150 million to 200 million T cells.

With 9 bases clipped from V and 7 bases from J, the junction kept 6 bases outside the gene matches. This CDR3 comprises 13 residues. The germline CDR1 and CDR2 sequences are LNHDA and SQIVND (reference sequence). In its sample, this clone was seen once. Primers for the PCR totalled 60 Vbeta and 13 Jbeta. The repertoire was sequenced with immunoSEQ multiplex PCR; TCRdb's copy has only in-frame clones and lacks some. The table lists 85,000 to 95,000 clones, roughly 72% of them singletons, with 5.3% in the top ten. This receptor was identified in a young man in good health and CMV-seropositive. The chain couples TRBV19 to TRBJ2-7, with 13 bases matching TRBD2. The sequenced sample consisted of PBMCs. CDR3 nucleotides: TGTGCCAGCGGACTAGCGGGAGCTGGGGAGCAGTACTTC. It yields the protein CASGLAGAGEQYF.